The table lists the clone carrying this TCR beta chain with many counts. Its specificity is not known. Germline lookup yields CDR1 MGHDK and CDR2 SYGVNS. The CDR3 extends over 15 amino acids. V shed 3 bases, J shed 9 bases, and the junction held 6 bases outside the gene matches. This entry belongs to a study of CD8 T cells in ankylosing spondylitis. Study-wide results and caveats: A TCR beta motif made of eight highly homologous variants seemed typical of ankylosing spondylitis blood. Matched ankylosing spondylitis synovial fluid reportedly showed significant enrichment of disease-linked clones.

Generation of TCR beta libraries employed quantitative 5'-RACE incorporating molecular barcodes. TCRdb re-called the 5' RACE reads with MiXCR, one entry per CDR3 protein. The sample includes about 140,000 distinct CDR3 sequences, about an eighth of them seen just once. What was sequenced was blood, either unsorted or a sorted T cell fraction (not recorded which). The TCR was taken from a female donor with ankylosing spondylitis or in good health (not recorded which). The rearrangement joins TRBV25-1 to TRBJ2-3, with 13 nucleotides matching TRBD2. As DNA, the CDR3 is TGTGCCAGCAGTGACGGGACTAGCGGGATTGCCACGCAGTATTTT. Its translation: CASSDGTSGIATQYF.